This T cell receptor beta chain was captured by sequencing in a study of CD8 T cells in Susac syndrome. In Susac syndrome patients, recently defined diagnostic criteria for definite or probable disease were met. When the RNA was reverse transcribed, random hexamers were used with an input of 0.5 to 1 ug. An immunoSEQ multiplex PCR generated amplified TCR beta CDR3 products spanning 54 Vbeta and 13 Jbeta. TCRdb recomputed calls from the immunoSEQ multiplex PCR reads with MiXCR, one row per CDR3 protein. Among around 85,000 distinct CDR3 sequences listed, approximately 95% were seen once. This clonotype originated in a human donor with Susac syndrome. The sample consisted of CD8+ T cells from PBMCs.

DNA for the CDR3: TGCGCCAGCAGCCATCCTCAGGGGCAGGGGGCCTACGAGCAGTACTTC. Encoded protein: CASSHPQGQGAYEQYF. The chain couples TRBV4-1 to TRBJ2-7; 7 nucleotides agree with TRBD1. V lost 3 bases and J lost 2; bases outside the gene matches: 10. This CDR3 comprises 16 residues. Germline V gene lookup returns CDR1 MGHRA and CDR2 YSYEKL.